This T cell receptor (beta chain) was profiled in a study of CD8 T cells in Susac syndrome. RNA totalling roughly 0.45 to 1 ug underwent reverse transcription with random hexamers. TCRdb fed the immunoSEQ multiplex PCR reads into MiXCR, producing one record per CDR3 protein. The sample carries 250,000 or so distinct CDR3 sequences, just over 90% recorded once. From germline, CDR1 is SEHNR and CDR2 FQNEAQ (reference sequence). Trimming took off 5 bases at V and 0 bases at J, with 15 bases between the two ends. This CDR3 contains 16 residues. This clonotype was observed once. The sequence derives from a human donor with multiple sclerosis. Sequences were obtained from CD4+ T cells from PBMCs. The rearrangement uses TRBV7-9 and TRBJ2-3, with D possibly called TRBD1 or TRBD2 (6 bases each). The CDR3 reads CASSRHGGLSTDTQYF. As DNA, the CDR3 is TGTGCCAGCAGCCGCCACGGGGGCCTCAGCACAGATACGCAGTATTTT.